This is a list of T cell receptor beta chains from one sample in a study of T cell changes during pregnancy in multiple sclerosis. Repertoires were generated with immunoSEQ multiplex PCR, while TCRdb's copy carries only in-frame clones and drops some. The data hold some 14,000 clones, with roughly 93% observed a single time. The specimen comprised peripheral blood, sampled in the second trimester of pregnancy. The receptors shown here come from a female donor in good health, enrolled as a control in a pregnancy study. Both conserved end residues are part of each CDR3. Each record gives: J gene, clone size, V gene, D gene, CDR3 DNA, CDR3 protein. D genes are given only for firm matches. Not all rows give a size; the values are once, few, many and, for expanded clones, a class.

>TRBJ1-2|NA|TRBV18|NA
TGTGCCAGCTCACCACTGGGGCAGGTAGAAGGCTACACCTTC
CASSPLGQVEGYTF
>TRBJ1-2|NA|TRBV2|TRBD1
TGTGCCAGCAGTGGGGGTGAACAGGGGTGGTATGGCTACACCTTC
CASSGGEQGWYGYTF
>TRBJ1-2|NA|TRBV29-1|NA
TGCAGCGTACAGAACTATGGCTACACCTTC
CSVQNYGYTF
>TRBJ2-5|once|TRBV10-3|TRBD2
TGTGCCATCAGTGATGTGACTAGCGGTCAAGAGACCCAGTACTTC
CAISDVTSGQETQYF
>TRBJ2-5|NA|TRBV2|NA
TGTGCCAGCAGATATCAAGAGACCCAGTACTTC
CASRYQETQYF
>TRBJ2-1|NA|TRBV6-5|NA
TGTGCCAGCAGTTCTTTGGGGGCCGGGAACAATGAGCAGTTCTTC
CASSSLGAGNNEQFF
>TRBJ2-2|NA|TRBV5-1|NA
TGCGCCAGCAGCTTGGAAACAGGGTCCACCGGGGAGCTGTTTTTT
CASSLETGSTGELFF
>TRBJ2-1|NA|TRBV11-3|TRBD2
TGTGCCAGCAGCTTAAGACGGGGACTAGCGGGAGGTAATGAGCAGTTCTTC
CASSLRRGLAGGNEQFF
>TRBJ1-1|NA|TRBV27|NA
TGTGCCAGCAGTTCCCCGGGACACTTGAACACTGAAGCTTTCTTT
CASSSPGHLNTEAFF
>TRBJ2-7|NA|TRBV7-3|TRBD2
TGTGCCAGCAGCCCTACCTGGTGGGAGGGCTCCTACGAGCAGTACTTC
CASSPTWWEGSYEQYF
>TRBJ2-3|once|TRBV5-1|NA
TGCGCCAGCAGCTTGGACGGCGGGCGAACAGATACGCAGTATTTT
CASSLDGGRTDTQYF
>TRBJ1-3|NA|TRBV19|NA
TGTGCCAGTAGTATTCGGTCGGGGACTGGAAACACCATATATTTT
CASSIRSGTGNTIYF
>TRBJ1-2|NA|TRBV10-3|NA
TGTGCCAGCGGGAGGGGAGGCGGCTACACCTTC
CASGRGGGYTF
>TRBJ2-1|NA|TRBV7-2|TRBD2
TGTGCCAGCAGCTTAGCGGCTAGCGGGAGGCCGACGGGGTTCTTC
CASSLAASGRPTGFF
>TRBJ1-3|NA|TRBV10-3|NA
TGTGCCATCAGTGAGTCGACAGGATCTGGAAACACCATATATTTT
CAISESTGSGNTIYF
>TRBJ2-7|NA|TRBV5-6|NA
TGTGCCAGCAGCTTGGACAGGGTCTCCTACGAGCAGTACTTC
CASSLDRVSYEQYF
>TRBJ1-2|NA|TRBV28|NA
TGTGCCAGCAGTTCGGGGGGTGTTGGTGGCTACACCTTC
CASSSGGVGGYTF
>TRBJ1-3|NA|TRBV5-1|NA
TGCGCCAGCAGCTTGGGAGGGTCTGGAAACACCATATATTTT
CASSLGGSGNTIYF
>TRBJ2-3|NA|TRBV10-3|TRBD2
TGTGCCATCAGTGGATTAGCGGGAGTGGGCACAGATACGCAGTATTTT
CAISGLAGVGTDTQYF
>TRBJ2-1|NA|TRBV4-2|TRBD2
TGTGCCAGCAGCCAAGATTCCGGGGGGGCGAGTGAGCAGTTCTTC
CASSQDSGGASEQFF
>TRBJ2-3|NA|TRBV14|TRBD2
TGTGCCAGCAGCTCTCGGACTAGCGGCCGGGGAGATACGCAGTATTTT
CASSSRTSGRGDTQYF
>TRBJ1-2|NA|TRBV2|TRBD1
TGTGCCAGCAGTGAATCAGGACAGGTGGATGGCTACACCTTC
CASSESGQVDGYTF
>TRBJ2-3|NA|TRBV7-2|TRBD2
TGTGCCAGCAGCTTAATCGGACTAGCGGGGGATACGCAGTATTTT
CASSLIGLAGDTQYF
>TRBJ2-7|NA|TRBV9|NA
TGTGCCAGCAGCGTAGAAGGAGACGAGCAGTACTTC
CASSVEGDEQYF
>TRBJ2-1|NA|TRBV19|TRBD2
TGTGCCAGTAGTATCCGGCTAGCGGCCGGGAATGAGCAGTTCTTC
CASSIRLAAGNEQFF
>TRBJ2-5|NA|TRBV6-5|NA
TGTGCCAGCAGCCCCCAGGGAAGATACCCGGGGACCCAGTACTTC
CASSPQGRYPGTQYF
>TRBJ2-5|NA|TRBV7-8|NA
TGTGCCAGCAGCTCCAGGGTAGAAGAGACCCAGTACTTC
CASSSRVEETQYF
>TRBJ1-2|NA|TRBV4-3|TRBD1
TGCGCCAGCAGCCAAGATAGCTCGAGGGGGCGAGGCTACACCTTC
CASSQDSSRGRGYTF
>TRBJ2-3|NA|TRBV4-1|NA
TGCGCCAGCAGGATCTTCGCGGGGTCATCCACCACAGATACGCAGTATTTT
CASRIFAGSSTTDTQYF
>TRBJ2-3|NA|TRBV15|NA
TGTGCCACCAGTCTCCAGTCGAGCACAGATACGCAGTATTTT
CATSLQSSTDTQYF
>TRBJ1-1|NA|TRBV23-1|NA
TGCGCCAGCAGTCAATCTAACGGGGTAGGAAGGACTGAAGCTTTCTTT
CASSQSNGVGRTEAFF